The present T cell receptor (beta chain) was sequenced within a study of regulatory T cells in long-lasting Graves disease. Study-level results: Graves' patients with persistent disease showed TCR diversity lower than patients newly diagnosed.

As for this clonotype: Its antigen is undetermined.

Researchers made TCR beta libraries by using iRepertoire HTBI primers and running Arm-PCR on CDR3 regions. TCRdb reprocessed the multiplex PCR reads via MiXCR and lists one record per CDR3 protein. The data show more than 650,000 distinct CDR3 sequences, about 32% seen once. Time point noted: persistent/refractory GD, antithyroid drugs over 5 years with positive TRAb. PBMC-extracted RNA yielded the TCR library. Blood from the periphery, approximately 10 milliliters in all, was drawn into EDTA tubes. The origin of this receptor is a female donor with Graves disease. The sequences come from peripheral blood mononuclear cells (PBMCs), collected when the disease was refractory, from a patient treated with antithyroid drugs.

The CDR3 DNA reads TGTGCCAGCAGTTTACGGGGTATCGGCTACGAGCAGTACTTC. Protein product: CASSLRGIGYEQYF. V and J are TRBV12-3 or TRBV12-4 and TRBJ2-7; tentatively, D is TRBD2 (5 bases). CDR3 length equals 14 residues. V was cut by 2 bases and J by 3 bases, with 11 bases left in between.